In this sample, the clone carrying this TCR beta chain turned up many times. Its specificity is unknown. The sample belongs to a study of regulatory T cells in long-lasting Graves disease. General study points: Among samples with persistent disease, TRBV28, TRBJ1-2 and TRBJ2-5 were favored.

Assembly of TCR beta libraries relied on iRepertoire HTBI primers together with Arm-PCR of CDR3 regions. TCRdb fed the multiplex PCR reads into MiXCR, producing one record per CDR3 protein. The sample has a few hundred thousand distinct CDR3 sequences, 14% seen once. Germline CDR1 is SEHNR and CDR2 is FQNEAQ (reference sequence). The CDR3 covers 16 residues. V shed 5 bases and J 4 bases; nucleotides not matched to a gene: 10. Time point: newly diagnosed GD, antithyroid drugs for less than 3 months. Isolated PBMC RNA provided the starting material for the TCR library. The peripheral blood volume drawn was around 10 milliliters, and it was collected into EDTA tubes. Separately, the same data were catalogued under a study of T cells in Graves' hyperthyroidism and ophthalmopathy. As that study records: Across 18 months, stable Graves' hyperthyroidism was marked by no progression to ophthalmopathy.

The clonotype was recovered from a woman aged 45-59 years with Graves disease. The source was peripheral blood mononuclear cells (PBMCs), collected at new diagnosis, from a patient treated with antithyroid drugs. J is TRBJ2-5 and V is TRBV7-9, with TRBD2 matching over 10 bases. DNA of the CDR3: TGTGCCAGCAGCCCCCCCCTAGCGGGAGTAAGAGAGACCCAGTACTTC. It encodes CASSPPLAGVRETQYF.